This entry is about one T cell receptor (beta chain). Authors' data handling: Reference gene primer amplification yielded estimated nucleated cell counts. TCRdb's table, derived via immunoSEQ multiplex PCR, lists solely in-frame clones and lacks some. Clonal size and the V and J genes are those of that table, whereas D and trimming came from the DNA. The repertoire includes some 120,000 clones, about 86% of them detected once, and about 5.4% sits in the top ten. These data are taken from a study of blood T cell repertoires in COVID-19. As for the study in general: Researchers got acute and convalescent COVID-19 samples from the United States, Italy and Spain. PBMCs, B-cell-depleted T cells, or T cells were the source of the cDNA or gDNA that made up the material.

Per the germline V gene, CDR1 is KGHSH and CDR2 is LQKENI. V was shortened by 1 base and J by 4 bases, with 9 bases between the two germline ends. This CDR3 is 14 amino acids long. The sequenced sample was peripheral blood. This clonotype was sampled from a man older than 75 with active or convalescent COVID-19. V usage is TRBV18 and J usage is TRBJ2-3, with D maybe TRBD1 (5 bases). CDR3 in amino acids: CASSPQVRADTQYF. The CDR3 DNA follows: TGTGCCAGCTCACCACAAGTCAGGGCAGATACGCAGTATTTT.